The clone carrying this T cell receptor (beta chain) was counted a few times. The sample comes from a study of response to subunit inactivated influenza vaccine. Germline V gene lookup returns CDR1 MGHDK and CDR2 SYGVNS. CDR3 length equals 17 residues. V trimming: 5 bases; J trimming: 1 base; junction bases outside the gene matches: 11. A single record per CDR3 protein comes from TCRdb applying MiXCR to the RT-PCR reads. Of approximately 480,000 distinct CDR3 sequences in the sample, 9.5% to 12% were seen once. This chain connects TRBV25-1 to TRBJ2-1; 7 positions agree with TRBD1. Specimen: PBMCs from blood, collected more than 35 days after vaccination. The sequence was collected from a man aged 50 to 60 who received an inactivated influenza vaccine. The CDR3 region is CASSTSRQGQSYNEQFF. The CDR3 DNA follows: TGTGCCAGCAGTACCTCTCGACAGGGTCAATCCTACAATGAGCAGTTCTTC.